A single T cell receptor beta chain is shown here with its context. Its target is not known. Other DNA sequences in this specimen translate into the identical CDR3. Germline lookup yields CDR1 SGHRS and CDR2 YFSETQ. Germline trimming cut 4 bases from V and 3 bases from J; bases unmatched to any gene: 14. The CDR3 runs 18 residues. This sample stems from a study of cytomegalovirus exposure and HLA in healthy donors. Study-wide results and limits: In vitro work confirmed that a few CMV-associated chains recognize CMV antigens. There were some V segments, including TRBV6-2 and TRBV6-3, excluded as indistinguishable.

PCR involved 60 Vbeta and 13 Jbeta primers. In the authors' methods: An analysis performed later counted around 86 million unique TCR beta chains (approximately 10 million of them shared). Profiled with immunoSEQ multiplex PCR; TCRdb holds only in-frame clones, not every one. V and J calls and clone size are as listed in that table; D and trimming were resolved from the DNA. This sample carries 60,000 to 70,000 clones, just under 80% of them seen once, and the ten largest clones take approximately 9.9%. The V gene is TRBV5-1, the J gene TRBJ2-2, with TRBD2 identical over 8 bases. This TCR was sampled from a man between 40 and 49 years old in good health and CMV-seronegative. The sequenced sample was PBMCs. The CDR3: CASSRGPTGTSDTGELFF. The CDR3, as DNA: TGCGCCAGCAGCCGTGGACCTACCGGGACTAGTGACACCGGGGAGCTGTTTTTT.